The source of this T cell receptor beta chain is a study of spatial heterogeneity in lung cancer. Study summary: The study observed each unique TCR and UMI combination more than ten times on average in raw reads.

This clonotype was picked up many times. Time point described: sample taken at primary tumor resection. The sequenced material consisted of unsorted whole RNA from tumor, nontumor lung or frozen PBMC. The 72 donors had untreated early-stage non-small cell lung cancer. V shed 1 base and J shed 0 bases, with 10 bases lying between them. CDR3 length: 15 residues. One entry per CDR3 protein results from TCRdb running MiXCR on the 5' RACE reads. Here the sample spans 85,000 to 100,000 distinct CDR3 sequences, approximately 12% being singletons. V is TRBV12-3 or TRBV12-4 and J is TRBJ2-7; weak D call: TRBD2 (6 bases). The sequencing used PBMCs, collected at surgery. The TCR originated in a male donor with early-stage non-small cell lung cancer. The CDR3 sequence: CASSLDPGDSYEQYF. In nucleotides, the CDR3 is TGTGCCAGCAGTTTAGACCCGGGGGACTCCTACGAGCAGTACTTC.